The 23 T cell receptor beta chains below come from one sample, sequenced in a study of T cells in Graves' hyperthyroidism and ophthalmopathy. Amplified TCR beta CDR3 regions came from RNA transcripts. With the HTBI primer set, the TCR CDR3 went through a first round of RT-PCR. TCRdb ran MiXCR on the multiplex PCR reads and lists one entry per CDR3 protein. The sample has about 340,000 distinct CDR3 sequences; 21% are singletons. Sequencing input: blood. These receptors all stem from a woman between 45 and 65 years old with Graves' hyperthyroidism.

The chain carries TRBV7-2 and TRBJ2-4; D is uncertain. Germline CDR1 is SGHTA and CDR2 is FQGNSA. Trimming cost V 4 bases and J 9 bases, with 7 bases left between them. The CDR3 contains 11 residues. The CDR3 nucleotides are TGTGCCAGCAGCTACGGATCCATTCAGTACTTC. Protein product: CASSYGSIQYF.

This clonotype was detected many times. The rearrangement joins TRBV20-1 to TRBJ2-1, with 7 bases matching TRBD2. The CDR3 is made up of 14 amino acids. Losses at the gene ends were 6 bases for V and 1 base for J; bases not matched to a gene: 6. CDR1 is DFQATT and CDR2 is SNEGSKA in the germline V gene (reference sequence). CDR3 amino acids: CSAKRGGSYNEQFF. The DNA for the CDR3 is TGCAGTGCCAAGCGGGGTGGGTCCTACAATGAGCAGTTCTTC.

This clonotype was recorded at least ten times. The genes are TRBV6-1 and TRBJ2-2, with TRBD2 matching 10 bases. V gave up 5 bases and J gave up 5 bases; unmatched junction bases: 5. Germline V gene data show CDR1 as MNHNS and CDR2 as SASEGT. The CDR3 spans 15 residues. CDR3 region: CASSLAGAGTGELFF. Here the CDR3 DNA reads TGTGCCAGCAGTCTAGCGGGGGCCGGGACCGGGGAGCTGTTTTTT.

This clonotype was observed a handful of times. V usage is TRBV20-1 and J usage is TRBJ1-2, with TRBD1 identical over 7 bases. The V gene end was trimmed by 0 bases and the J gene end by 2 bases; junction bases not matched to a gene: 6. Germline CDR1 reads DFQATT; CDR2 reads SNEGSKA (reference sequence). The CDR3 sequence is 15 residues long. Here the CDR3 reads CSARDLVRGNYGYTF. Here the CDR3 DNA reads TGCAGTGCTAGAGATTTGGTCAGGGGGAACTATGGCTACACCTTC.

This clonotype was counted many times. The chain uses TRBV2 and TRBJ2-2; 8 bases map to TRBD2. Losses at the gene ends were 6 bases for V and 5 bases for J; bases not matched to a gene: 8. The CDR3 sequence is 15 residues long. Germline V gene lookup returns CDR1 SNHLY and CDR2 FYNNEI. The CDR3 reads CASRARGGETGELFF. Here the CDR3 DNA reads TGTGCCAGCAGAGCCCGGGGGGGAGAGACCGGGGAGCTGTTTTTT. Based on the CDR3 plus reference TRBV2 and TRBJ2-2, the full variable domain is EPEVTQTPSHQVTQMGQEVILRCVPISNHLYFYWYRQILGQKVEFLVSFYNNEISEKSEIFDDQFSVERPDGSNFTLKIRSTKLEDSAMYFCASRARGGETGELFFGEGSRLTVL.

This clonotype has more than one count but fewer than ten. V is TRBV15 and J is TRBJ2-3, with TRBD1 matching 8 bases. The V gene end was trimmed by 1 base and the J gene end by 13 bases; junction bases not matched to a gene: 7. The germline CDR1 and CDR2 sequences are LNHNV and YYDKDF (reference sequence). The CDR3 sequence is 13 residues long. The CDR3 sequence is CATSRVGTGLEYF. In DNA, the CDR3 is TGTGCCACCAGCAGAGTCGGGACAGGCTTGGAGTATTTT.

In its sample, this clonotype was seen many times. The chain joins TRBV6-1 to TRBJ1-2, with D possibly being TRBD1 (6 bases). This CDR3 has 14 amino acids. The V and J ends lost 2 bases and 4 bases respectively, with 11 bases between them. Germline CDR1 and CDR2: MNHNS and SASEGT. Here the CDR3 reads CASSEPGGGYGYTF. DNA for the CDR3: TGTGCCAGCAGTGAACCCGGGGGCGGCTATGGCTACACCTTC.

In DNA form, the CDR3 reads TGTGCCAGCAGCTTGGCGCGCTACGAGCAGTACTTC. Residues: CASSLARYEQYF. This chain connects TRBV5-6 to TRBJ2-7; the D is unclear. The CDR3 loop spans 12 amino acids. V shed 0 bases and J shed 3 bases, with 4 bases lying between them. Looked up from germline, CDR1 is SGHDT and CDR2 is YYEEEE.

This clonotype was counted at least ten times. The CDR3 region is CAWSVQGVQETQYF. The CDR3 nucleotides are TGTGCCTGGAGTGTACAAGGAGTTCAAGAGACCCAGTACTTC. The V and J genes are TRBV30 and TRBJ2-5, with D uncertain. V shed 0 bases and J shed 2 bases, with 10 bases lying between them. Germline CDR1 GTSNPN, CDR2 SVGIG (reference sequence). This CDR3 has 14 amino acids.

There are many counts of this clonotype. V gene TRBV27 combines with J gene TRBJ2-2; D is undetermined. Trimming took 3 bases from V and 5 from J, leaving 7 bases between them. This CDR3 region has 13 residues. The germline V gene encodes CDR1 MNHEY and CDR2 SMNVEV (reference sequence). The CDR3 DNA reads TGTGCCAGCAGTTTCTATGTAACCGGGGAGCTGTTTTTT. Its translation: CASSFYVTGELFF.

This clonotype was seen only a few times. V is TRBV7-9 and J is TRBJ2-5; TRBD2 matches at 7 bases. V was pared by 1 base and J by 3 bases, with 8 bases of the junction left unmatched. The CDR3 is 16 residues long. Germline assignment: CDR1 SEHNR and CDR2 FQNEAQ (reference sequence). This chain's CDR3 is CASSLGGGWQKETQYF. The CDR3 region has the DNA TGTGCCAGCAGCTTAGGCGGGGGATGGCAGAAAGAGACCCAGTACTTC.

This clonotype was found many times. The chain links TRBV2 to TRBJ1-4, with TRBD1 identical over 10 bases. Germline V gene data show CDR1 as SNHLY and CDR2 as FYNNEI. The CDR3 runs to 15 residues. The trim removed 2 bases at V and 7 bases at J, leaving 4 bases unmatched. The DNA of the CDR3 is TGTGCCAGCAGTGAATTAGGACAGGGGGTTGAAAAACTGTTTTTT. Translating it yields CASSELGQGVEKLFF.

For this clonotype: One base away lies a much larger clone, so this may be a sequencing read error. The chain uses TRBV20-1 and TRBJ1-1, with TRBD1 matching 8 bases. Germline CDR1 DFQATT, CDR2 SNEGSKA (reference sequence). This CDR3 is 14 amino acids long. DNA of the CDR3: TGCAGTGCTCGACCTGACAGGGGAAACACTGGAGCTTTCTTT. This translates into CSARPDRGNTGAFF.

This clonotype was found once. The V call is TRBV18, the J call TRBJ2-1; D may match TRBD1 or TRBD2 (7 bases each). From germline, CDR1 is KGHSH and CDR2 LQKENI. There are 16 residues in the CDR3. V lost 6 bases, J lost 8 bases, and 23 bases lay in between. The CDR3 here is CASSPGQRAGRDEQFF. As DNA, the CDR3 is TGTGCCAGCTCGCCGGGACAGAGGGCGGGGAGGGATGAGCAGTTCTTC.

The table lists this clonotype with many counts. The V gene is TRBV10-3, the J gene TRBJ2-2; 14 bases are a match to TRBD2. Losses at the gene ends were 7 bases for V and 6 bases for J; bases not matched to a gene: 7. The CDR3 spans 16 residues. Germline V gene lookup returns CDR1 ENHRY and CDR2 SYGVKD. The CDR3 DNA sequence: TGTGCCATCAACTCGGGACTAGCGGGAGTGCCCGGGGAGCTGTTTTTT. Translating gives CAINSGLAGVPGELFF.

The sample holds a few counts of this clonotype. The chain carries TRBV9 and TRBJ1-2, with unresolved D. Germline V lookup: CDR1 SGDLS, CDR2 YYNGEE. V lost 0 bases, J lost 8 bases, and 11 bases lay in between. The CDR3 sequence is 13 residues long. The DNA for the CDR3 is TGTGCCAGCAGCGTAGCTCTGGGAGGCGGCTACACCTTC. It yields the protein CASSVALGGGYTF.

This clonotype was seen repeatedly, ten times or more. The V call is TRBV7-9, the J call TRBJ2-7, with 7 positions matching TRBD1. The V and J ends lost 3 bases and 4 bases, in that order; junction bases with no gene match: 3. Germline V gene lookup returns CDR1 SEHNR and CDR2 FQNEAQ (reference sequence). The CDR3 runs to 13 residues. CDR3 nucleotide sequence: TGTGCCAGCAGCTTTGGGGGACAGTACGAGCAGTACTTC. Translated, it gives CASSFGGQYEQYF.

This clonotype was picked up many times. This chain uses TRBV6-1 with TRBJ2-7, with 7 positions matching TRBD2. Unmatched junction bases numbered 9, after V lost 5 bases and J lost 2 bases. CDR1 is MNHNS, CDR2 SASEGT, per germline. This CDR3 is 15 amino acids long. The CDR3 DNA reads TGTGCCAGCAGTCGACCCAGCCGGGGGGCCTACGAGCAGTACTTC. As protein: CASSRPSRGAYEQYF.

In DNA form, the CDR3 reads TGTGCCAGCCGGGGAGGGACGAACATTCAGTACTTC. It encodes CASRGGTNIQYF. The chain couples TRBV6-1 to TRBJ2-4; 7 positions match TRBD2. The ends lost 8 bases at V and 7 bases at J; junction bases unmatched: 5. Germline CDR1 MNHNS, CDR2 SASEGT. This CDR3 spans 12 amino acids.

This clonotype appeared many times. The V and J genes are TRBV7-2 and TRBJ1-5; D perhaps matches TRBD1 (5 bases). The V gene lost 5 bases and the J gene lost 1 base, with 12 bases spanning the gap. The CDR3 contains 15 residues. The germline gives CDR1 SGHTA, CDR2 FQGNSA. CDR3 in DNA: TGTGCCAGCAGCCGAGGGCGGGGCAGCAATCAGCCCCAGCATTTT. Translating gives CASSRGRGSNQPQHF.

At least ten counts were recorded for this clonotype. The CDR3 nucleotides read TGTGCCAGCAGCCCGGAAAGAAGCACAGATACGCAGTATTTT. It is translated as CASSPERSTDTQYF. This chain joins TRBV7-3 and TRBJ2-3, with unresolved D. CDR3 length: 14 residues. CDR1 and CDR2 from the germline V gene are SGHTA and FQGTGA. V lost 5 bases, J lost 0 bases, and 9 bases lay in between.

J is TRBJ1-2 and V is TRBV20-1, with D perhaps TRBD1 (5 bases). The CDR3 runs 17 residues. V gave up 4 bases and J gave up 1 base, with 22 bases separating them. Germline lookup yields CDR1 DFQATT and CDR2 SNEGSKA (reference sequence). The CDR3 loop reads CSATTGVRGRNNYGYTF. The CDR3 nucleotides read TGCAGTGCTACCACCGGGGTTAGGGGACGCAATAACTATGGCTACACCTTC.

J is TRBJ2-3 and V is TRBV5-4, with 8 bases identical to TRBD2. The length of the CDR3 is 14 residues. The trim removed 4 bases at V and 5 bases at J, leaving 6 bases unmatched. Germline V CDR1 and CDR2: SGHNT, YYREEE (reference sequence). In nucleotides, the CDR3 is TGTGCCAGCAGCCCGGGACTAGGCATAGATACGCAGTATTTT. Its translation is CASSPGLGIDTQYF.